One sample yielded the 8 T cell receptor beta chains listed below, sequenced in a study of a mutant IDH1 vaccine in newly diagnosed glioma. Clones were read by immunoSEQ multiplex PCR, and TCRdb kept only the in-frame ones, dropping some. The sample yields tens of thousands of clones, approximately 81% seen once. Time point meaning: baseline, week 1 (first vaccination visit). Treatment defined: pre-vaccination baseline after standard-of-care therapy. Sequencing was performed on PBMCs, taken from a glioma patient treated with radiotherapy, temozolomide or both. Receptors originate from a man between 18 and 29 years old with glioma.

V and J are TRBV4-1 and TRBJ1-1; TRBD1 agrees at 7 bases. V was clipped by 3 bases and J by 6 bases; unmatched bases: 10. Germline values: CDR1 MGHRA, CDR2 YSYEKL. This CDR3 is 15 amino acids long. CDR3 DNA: TGCGCCAGCAGCCACCCGACAGGGCCTAACCCTGAAGCTTTCTTT. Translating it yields CASSHPTGPNPEAFF.

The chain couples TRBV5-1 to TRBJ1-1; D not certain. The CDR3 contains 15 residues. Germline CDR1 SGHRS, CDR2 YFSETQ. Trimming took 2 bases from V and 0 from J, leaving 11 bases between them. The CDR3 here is CASSFTQLMNTEAFF. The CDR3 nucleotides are TGCGCCAGCAGCTTTACGCAGCTCATGAACACTGAAGCTTTCTTT.

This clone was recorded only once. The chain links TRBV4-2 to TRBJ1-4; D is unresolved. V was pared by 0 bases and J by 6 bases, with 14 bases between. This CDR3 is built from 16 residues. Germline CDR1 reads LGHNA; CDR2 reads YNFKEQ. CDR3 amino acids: CASSQEPWAADEKLFF. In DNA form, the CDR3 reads TGTGCCAGCAGCCAAGAACCGTGGGCGGCCGATGAAAAACTGTTTTTT.

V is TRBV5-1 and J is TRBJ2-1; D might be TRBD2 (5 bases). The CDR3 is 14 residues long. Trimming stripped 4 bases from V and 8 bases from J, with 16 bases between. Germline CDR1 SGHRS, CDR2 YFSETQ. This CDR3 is CASSPIPLRDEQFF. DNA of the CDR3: TGCGCCAGCAGCCCAATCCCGTTGCGGGATGAGCAGTTCTTC. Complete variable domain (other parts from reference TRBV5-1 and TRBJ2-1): KAGVTQTPRYLIKTRGQQVTLSCSPISGHRSVSWYQQTPGQGLQFLFEYFSETQRNKGNFPGRFSGRQFSNSRSEMNVSTLELGDSALYLCASSPIPLRDEQFFGPGTRLTVL.

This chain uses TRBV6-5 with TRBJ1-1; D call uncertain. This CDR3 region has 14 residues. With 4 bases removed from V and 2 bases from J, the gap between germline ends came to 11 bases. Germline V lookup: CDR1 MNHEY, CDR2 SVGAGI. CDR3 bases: TGTGCCAGCAGTTCCCCTCTGAGAAACACTGAAGCTTTCTTT. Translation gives CASSSPLRNTEAFF.

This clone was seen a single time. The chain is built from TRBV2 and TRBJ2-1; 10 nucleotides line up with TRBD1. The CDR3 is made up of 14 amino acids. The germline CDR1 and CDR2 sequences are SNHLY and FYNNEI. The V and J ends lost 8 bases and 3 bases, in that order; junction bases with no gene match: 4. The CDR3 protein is CASGRDRGYNEQFF. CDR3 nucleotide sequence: TGTGCCAGCGGCCGGGACAGGGGCTACAATGAGCAGTTCTTC.

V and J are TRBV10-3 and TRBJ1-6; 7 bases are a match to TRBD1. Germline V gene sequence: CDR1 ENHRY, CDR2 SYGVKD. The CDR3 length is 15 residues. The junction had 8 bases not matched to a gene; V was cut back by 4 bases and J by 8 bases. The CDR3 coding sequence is TGTGCCATCAGTGGAACACAGGGGAGGGATTCACCCCTCCACTTT. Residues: CAISGTQGRDSPLHF.

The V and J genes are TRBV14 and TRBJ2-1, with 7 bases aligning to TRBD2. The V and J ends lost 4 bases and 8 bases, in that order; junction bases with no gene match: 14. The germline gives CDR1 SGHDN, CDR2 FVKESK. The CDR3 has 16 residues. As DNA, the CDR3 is TGTGCCAGCAGCCCCCTGGGGAGCGGGAAACGCTATGAGCAGTTCTTC. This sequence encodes CASSPLGSGKRYEQFF.